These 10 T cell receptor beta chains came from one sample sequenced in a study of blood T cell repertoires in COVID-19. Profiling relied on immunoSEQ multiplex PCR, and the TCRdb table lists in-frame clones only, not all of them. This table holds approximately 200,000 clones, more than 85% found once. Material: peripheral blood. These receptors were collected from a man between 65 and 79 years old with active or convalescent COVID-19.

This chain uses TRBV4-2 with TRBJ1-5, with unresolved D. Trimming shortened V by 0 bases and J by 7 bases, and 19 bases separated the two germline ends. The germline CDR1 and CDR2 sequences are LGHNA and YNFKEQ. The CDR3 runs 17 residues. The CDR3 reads CASSQDRTGILGQPQHF. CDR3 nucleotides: TGTGCCAGCAGCCAAGATCGGACCGGGATTTTGGGGCAGCCCCAGCATTTT.

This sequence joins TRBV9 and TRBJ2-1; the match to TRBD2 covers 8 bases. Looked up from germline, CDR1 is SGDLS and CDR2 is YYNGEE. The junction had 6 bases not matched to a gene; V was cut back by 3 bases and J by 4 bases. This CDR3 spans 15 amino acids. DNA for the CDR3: TGTGCCAGCAGCGAATTGTCTAGCGGGTACAATGAGCAGTTCTTC. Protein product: CASSELSSGYNEQFF.

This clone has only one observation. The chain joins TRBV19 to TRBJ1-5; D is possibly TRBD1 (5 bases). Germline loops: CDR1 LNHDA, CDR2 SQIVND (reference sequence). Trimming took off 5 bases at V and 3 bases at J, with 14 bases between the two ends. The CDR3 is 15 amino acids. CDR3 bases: TGTGCCAGTAGTGGGGGGAATGCCCCCAATCAGCCCCAGCATTTT. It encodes CASSGGNAPNQPQHF.

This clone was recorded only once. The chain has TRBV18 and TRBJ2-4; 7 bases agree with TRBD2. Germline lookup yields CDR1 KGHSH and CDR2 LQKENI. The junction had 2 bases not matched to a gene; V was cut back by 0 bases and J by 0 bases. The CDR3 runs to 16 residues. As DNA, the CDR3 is TGTGCCAGCTCACCACCGCGGGAGCTAGCCAAAAACATTCAGTACTTC. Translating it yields CASSPPRELAKNIQYF.

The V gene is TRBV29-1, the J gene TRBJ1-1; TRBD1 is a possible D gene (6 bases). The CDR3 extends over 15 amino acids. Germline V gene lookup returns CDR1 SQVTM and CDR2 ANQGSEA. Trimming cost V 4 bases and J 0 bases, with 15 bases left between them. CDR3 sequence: CSVVPLQGMNTEAFF. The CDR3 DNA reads TGCAGCGTTGTCCCACTACAGGGAATGAACACTGAAGCTTTCTTT.

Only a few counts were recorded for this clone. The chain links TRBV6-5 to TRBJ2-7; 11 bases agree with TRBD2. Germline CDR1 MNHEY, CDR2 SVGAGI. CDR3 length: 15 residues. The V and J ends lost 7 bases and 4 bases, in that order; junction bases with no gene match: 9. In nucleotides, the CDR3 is TGTGCCAGCAAGGCTGTCGGGACTAGCGGATACGAGCAGTACTTC. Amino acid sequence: CASKAVGTSGYEQYF.

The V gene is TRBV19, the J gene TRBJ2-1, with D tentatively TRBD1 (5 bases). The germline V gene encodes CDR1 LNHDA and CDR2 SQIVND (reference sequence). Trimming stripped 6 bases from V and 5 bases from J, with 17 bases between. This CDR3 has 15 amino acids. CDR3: CASRGYSTEDNEQFF. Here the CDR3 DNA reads TGTGCCAGTAGAGGGTACTCGACAGAGGACAATGAGCAGTTCTTC.

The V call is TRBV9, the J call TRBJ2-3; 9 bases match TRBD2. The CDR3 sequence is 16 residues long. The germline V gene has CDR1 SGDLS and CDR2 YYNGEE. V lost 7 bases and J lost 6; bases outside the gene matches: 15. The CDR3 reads CASGRSGGYAHDTQYF. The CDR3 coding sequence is TGTGCCAGCGGGAGAAGCGGGGGGTACGCTCACGATACGCAGTATTTT.

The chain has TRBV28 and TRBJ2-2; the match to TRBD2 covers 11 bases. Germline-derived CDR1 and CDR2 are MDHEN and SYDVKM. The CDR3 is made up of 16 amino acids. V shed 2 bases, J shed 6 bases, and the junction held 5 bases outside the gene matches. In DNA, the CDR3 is TGTGCCAGCAGTTTAATCACTAGCGGGAGCTCCGGGGAGCTGTTTTTT. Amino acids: CASSLITSGSSGELFF.

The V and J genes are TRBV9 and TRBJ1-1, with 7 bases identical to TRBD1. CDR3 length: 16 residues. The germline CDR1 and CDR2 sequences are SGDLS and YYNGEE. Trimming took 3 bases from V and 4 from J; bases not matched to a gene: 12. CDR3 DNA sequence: TGTGCCAGCAGCGGAAGTTCAGGGGGGTTCGGCACTGAAGCTTTCTTT. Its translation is CASSGSSGGFGTEAFF.